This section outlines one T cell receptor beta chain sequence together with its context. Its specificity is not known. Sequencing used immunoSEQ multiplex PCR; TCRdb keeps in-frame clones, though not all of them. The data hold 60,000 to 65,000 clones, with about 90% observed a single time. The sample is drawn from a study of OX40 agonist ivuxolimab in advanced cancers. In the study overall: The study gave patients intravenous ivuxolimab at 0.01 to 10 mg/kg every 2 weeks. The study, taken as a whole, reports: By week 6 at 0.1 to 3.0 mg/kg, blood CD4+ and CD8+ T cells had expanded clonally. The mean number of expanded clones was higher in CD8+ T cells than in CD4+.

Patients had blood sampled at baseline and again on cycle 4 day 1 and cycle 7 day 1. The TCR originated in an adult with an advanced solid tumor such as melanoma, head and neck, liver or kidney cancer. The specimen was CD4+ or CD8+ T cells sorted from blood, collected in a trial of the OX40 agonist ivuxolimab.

CDR3 bases: TGTGCCAGCAGCTTAGCGGGGGGGTTAGACGAGCAGTACTTC. Its translation is CASSLAGGLDEQYF. The J gene is TRBJ2-7, the V gene TRBV7-2; 7 positions match TRBD2. V gave up 0 bases and J gave up 5 bases; unmatched junction bases: 4. The CDR3 runs to 14 residues. Per the germline V gene, CDR1 is SGHTA and CDR2 is FQGNSA.